The 3 T cell receptor beta chains given below trace back to one sample, sequenced in a study of blood T cell repertoires in COVID-19. Profiling relied on immunoSEQ multiplex PCR, and the TCRdb table lists in-frame clones only, not all of them. The sample consists of approximately 250,000 clones, around 80% of them appearing once. Input material: peripheral blood. The receptor source for this set is a middle-aged man who had recovered from COVID-19.

The rearrangement uses TRBV27 and TRBJ1-1; D gene uncertain. The CDR3 runs 14 residues. Germline CDR1 is MNHEY and CDR2 is SMNVEV (reference sequence). V was pared by 1 base and J by 8 bases, with 14 bases between. CDR3 DNA sequence: TGTGCCAGCAGTTTATTGGCGACTGGAACCGAAGCTTTCTTT. It is translated as CASSLLATGTEAFF.

V is TRBV2 and J is TRBJ2-1, with a weak D call TRBD2 (6 bases). The length of the CDR3 is 14 residues. V lost 1 base and J 2 bases, leaving 6 bases between the germline ends. Germline V CDR1 and CDR2: SNHLY, FYNNEI. Written as DNA, the CDR3 is TGTGCCAGCAGTGAAGGACTAGCCTACAATGAGCAGTTCTTC. Its protein product is CASSEGLAYNEQFF.

V gene TRBV18 combines with J gene TRBJ2-5; D is perhaps TRBD1 (6 bases). Germline lookup yields CDR1 KGHSH and CDR2 LQKENI. V was shortened by 8 bases and J by 2 bases, with 12 bases between the two germline ends. The CDR3 has 13 residues. The CDR3 DNA sequence: TGTGCCAGCGCCCGGGACATACAAGAGACCCAGTACTTC. Translation: CASARDIQETQYF. Full variable domain (remainder filled in from reference TRBV18 and TRBJ2-5): NAGVMQNPRHLVRRRGQEARLRCSPMKGHSHVYWYRQLPEEGLKFMVYLQKENIIDESGMPKERFSAEFPKEGPSILRIQQVVRGDSAAYFCASARDIQETQYFGPGTRLLVL.